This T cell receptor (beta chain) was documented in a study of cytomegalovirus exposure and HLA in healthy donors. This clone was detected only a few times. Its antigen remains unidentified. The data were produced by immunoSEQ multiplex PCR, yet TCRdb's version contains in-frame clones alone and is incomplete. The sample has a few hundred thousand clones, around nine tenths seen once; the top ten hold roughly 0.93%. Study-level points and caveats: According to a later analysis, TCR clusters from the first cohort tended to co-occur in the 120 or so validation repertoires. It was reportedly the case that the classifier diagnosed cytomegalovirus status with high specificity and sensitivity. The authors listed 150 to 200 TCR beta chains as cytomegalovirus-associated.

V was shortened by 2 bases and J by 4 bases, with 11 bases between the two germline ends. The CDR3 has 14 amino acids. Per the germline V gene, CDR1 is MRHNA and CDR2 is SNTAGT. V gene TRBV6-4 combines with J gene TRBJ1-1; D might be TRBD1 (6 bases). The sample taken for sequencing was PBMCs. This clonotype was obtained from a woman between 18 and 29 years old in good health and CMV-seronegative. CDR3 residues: CASSDGGDGTEAFF. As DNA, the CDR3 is TGTGCCAGCAGTGACGGGGGCGACGGCACTGAAGCTTTCTTT.